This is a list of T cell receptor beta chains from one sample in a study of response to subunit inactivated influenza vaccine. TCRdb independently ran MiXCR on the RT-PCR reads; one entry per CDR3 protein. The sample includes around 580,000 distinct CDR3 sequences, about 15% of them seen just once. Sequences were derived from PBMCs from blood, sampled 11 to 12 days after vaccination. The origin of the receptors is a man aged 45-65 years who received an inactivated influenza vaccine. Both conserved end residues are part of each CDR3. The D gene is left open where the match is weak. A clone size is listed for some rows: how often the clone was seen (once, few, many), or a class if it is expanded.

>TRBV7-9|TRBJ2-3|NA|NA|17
TGTGCCAGCAGCTTAGCGGGCCGTCAGGGTTGGTCAGATACGCAGTATTTT
CASSLAGRQGWSDTQYF
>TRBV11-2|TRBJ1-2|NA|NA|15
TGTGCCAGCAGCTCCCACCGGGGAGCTAACTATGGCTACACCTTC
CASSSHRGANYGYTF
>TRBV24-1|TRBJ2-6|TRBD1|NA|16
TGTGCCACCAGTGCCACAGGGGTAACTGGGGCCATCGTCCTGACTTTC
CATSATGVTGAIVLTF
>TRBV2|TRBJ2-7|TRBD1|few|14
TGTGCCAGCAGTCGGGACAGGGAAATTGGCGAGCAGTACTTC
CASSRDREIGEQYF
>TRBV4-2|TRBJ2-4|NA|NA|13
TGTGCCAGCAGCCAAGCGGGCAAAAACATTCAGTACTTC
CASSQAGKNIQYF
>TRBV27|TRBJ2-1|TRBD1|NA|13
TGTGCCACCTTGGGACAGTCATACAATGAGCAGTTCTTC
CATLGQSYNEQFF
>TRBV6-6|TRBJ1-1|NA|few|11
TGTGCCAGCAGCCCCCGGGACCAAGCTTTCTTT
CASSPRDQAFF
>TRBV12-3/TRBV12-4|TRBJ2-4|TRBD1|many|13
TGTGCCAGCAGTTTCGGCAGGGGGAACATTCAGTACTTC
CASSFGRGNIQYF
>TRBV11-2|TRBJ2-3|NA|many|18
TGTGCCAGCAGTTCCGAAAGTCCGGGACCAGCCGTCACAGATACGCAGTATTTT
CASSSESPGPAVTDTQYF
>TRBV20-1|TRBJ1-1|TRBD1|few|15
TGCAGTGCTGTTATTCGGGACAGGGGGTACACTGAAGCTTTCTTT
CSAVIRDRGYTEAFF
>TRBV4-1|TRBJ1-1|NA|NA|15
TGCGCCAGCAGCCGCGCCGGACAGCAGAACACTGAAGCTTTCTTT
CASSRAGQQNTEAFF
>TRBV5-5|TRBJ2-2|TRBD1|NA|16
TGTGCCAGCAGCTTGCCGAGGACAGGGGGAACCGGGGAGCTGTTTTTT
CASSLPRTGGTGELFF
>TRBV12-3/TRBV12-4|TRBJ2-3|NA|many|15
TGTGCCAGCAGTTCCAGGACAAGCAGCACAGATACGCAGTATTTT
CASSSRTSSTDTQYF
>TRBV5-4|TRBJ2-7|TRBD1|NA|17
TGTGCCAGCAGCTTGGGCGCGAGACAGGGTCGAGGCTACGAGCAGTACTTC
CASSLGARQGRGYEQYF
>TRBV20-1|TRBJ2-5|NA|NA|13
TGCAGTGCTAGGGAGGGGGCGTCAGAGACCCAGTACTTC
CSAREGASETQYF
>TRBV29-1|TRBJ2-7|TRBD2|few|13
TGCAGCGTTGTAGGGAGGGCAGGATTCGAGCAGTACTTC
CSVVGRAGFEQYF
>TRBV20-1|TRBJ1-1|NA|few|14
TGCAGTGCTAGTGGCAGGACAAAGAACACTGAAGCTTTCTTT
CSASGRTKNTEAFF
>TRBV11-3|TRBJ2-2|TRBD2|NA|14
TGTGCCAGCAGCAAAGGCGGGAGCTCCGGGGAGCTGTTTTTT
CASSKGGSSGELFF
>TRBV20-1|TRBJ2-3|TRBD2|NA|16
TGCAGTGCTAGGGTTATTTTAGCGGGGGTGCTGAATACGCAGTATTTT
CSARVILAGVLNTQYF
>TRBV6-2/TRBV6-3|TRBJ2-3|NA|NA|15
TGTGCCAGCAGCCACTATTTGGGGGAGACAGATACGCAGTATTTT
CASSHYLGETDTQYF
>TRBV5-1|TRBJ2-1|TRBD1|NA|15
TGCGCCAGCAGCTTAATTGGACAGGGCCCCAATGAGCAGTTCTTC
CASSLIGQGPNEQFF